These 20 T cell receptor beta chains were sequenced from one sample in a study of cytomegalovirus exposure and HLA in healthy donors. 13 Jbeta primers and 60 Vbeta primers were used for the PCR. Only in-frame clones appear in the TCRdb table, and some are missing; sequencing was by immunoSEQ multiplex PCR. The sample holds some 200,000 clones, roughly 79% seen once. Sequencing was carried out using PBMCs. These receptors were collected from a young woman in good health and CMV-seropositive.

V and J are TRBV6-1 and TRBJ1-2, with D maybe TRBD1 (6 bases). Trimming removed 2 bases from V and 8 bases from J, with 18 bases in between. CDR1 and CDR2 (germline): MNHNS, SASEGT. CDR3 size: 15 residues. The DNA for the CDR3 is TGTGCCAGCAGTGAACCAGACAGGCCCCCGGGCGGCTACACCTTC. Protein sequence: CASSEPDRPPGGYTF.

This clone has only a few counts. V gene TRBV7-9 combines with J gene TRBJ1-1; the match to TRBD1 covers 9 bases. The CDR3 totals 18 residues. Germline CDR1 and CDR2: SEHNR and FQNEAQ (reference sequence). Trimming removed 5 bases from V and 11 bases from J; junction bases left unmatched: 24. CDR3 DNA sequence: TGTGCCAGCAGCCCCACCTTCTGGACAGGGGCTAAGCCTCCCAGGGCTTTCTTT. Its protein is CASSPTFWTGAKPPRAFF.

This rearrangement joins TRBV27 to TRBJ1-1; D uncertain. With 1 base removed from V and 1 base from J, the gap between germline ends came to 13 bases. CDR3 length: 16 residues. Germline-derived CDR1 and CDR2 are MNHEY and SMNVEV (reference sequence). The CDR3: CASSLLGALRNTEAFF. The CDR3 DNA sequence: TGTGCCAGCAGTTTATTGGGAGCGCTGAGGAACACTGAAGCTTTCTTT.

The V and J genes are TRBV29-1 and TRBJ2-7; D may be TRBD1 (5 bases). CDR1 and CDR2 (germline): SQVTM, ANQGSEA. V was cut by 5 bases and J by 5 bases, with 16 bases left in between. The length of the CDR3 is 13 residues. In DNA form, the CDR3 reads TGCAGCGTTCAGGGCCTTGGGGTCCACGAGCAGTACTTC. Encoded protein: CSVQGLGVHEQYF.

The V call is TRBV6-4, the J call TRBJ1-5; 10 bases align to TRBD1. CDR1 and CDR2 (germline): MRHNA, SNTAGT. The CDR3 consists of 14 residues. V gave up 6 bases and J gave up 5 bases; unmatched junction bases: 4. CDR3 amino acids: CASSPGTGDQPQHF. In DNA form, the CDR3 reads TGTGCCAGCAGCCCCGGGACAGGGGATCAGCCCCAGCATTTT.

In this sample, this clone turned up once. The chain has TRBV7-9 and TRBJ1-2; 8 bases fit TRBD1. The length of the CDR3 is 14 residues. Trimming removed 4 bases from V and 6 bases from J; junction bases left unmatched: 7. Germline CDR1 SEHNR, CDR2 FQNEAQ (reference sequence). Written as DNA, the CDR3 is TGTGCCAGCAGCTCCGGACAGGGTATCGATGGCTACACCTTC. This codes for CASSSGQGIDGYTF.

CDR3 in DNA: TGTGCCAGCAGGTGGGCCCCGCATACGCAGTATTTT. This encodes CASRWAPHTQYF. The gene calls are TRBV11-2 and TRBJ2-3, with D uncertain. V was shortened by 6 bases and J by 7 bases, with 11 bases between the two germline ends. This CDR3 contains 12 residues. Per the germline V gene, CDR1 is SGHAT and CDR2 is FQNNGV. The entire variable domain, with the rest obtained from reference TRBV11-2 and TRBJ2-3, is as follows: EAGVAQSPRYKIIEKRQSVAFWCNPISGHATLYWYQQILGQGPKLLIQFQNNGVVDDSQLPKDRFSAERLKGVDSTLKIQPAKLEDSAVYLCASRWAPHTQYFGPGTRLTVL.

The chain carries TRBV7-9 and TRBJ1-2, with D hard to call. CDR3 length: 15 residues. CDR1 SEHNR and CDR2 FQNEAQ come from the germline V gene (reference sequence). V was cut by 0 bases and J by 4 bases, with 12 bases left in between. The CDR3 is CASSLAAGHGYGYTF. As DNA, the CDR3 is TGTGCCAGCAGCTTAGCGGCAGGCCACGGCTATGGCTACACCTTC.

Remarks on this clone: This same CDR3 is encoded by further DNA sequences in the sample. V usage is TRBV7-2 and J usage is TRBJ2-7, with TRBD1 matching over 8 bases. The CDR3 has 14 residues. Per the germline V gene, CDR1 is SGHTA and CDR2 is FQGNSA. Trimming at V came to 2 bases and at J to 3 bases, leaving 3 bases not matched to a gene. The CDR3 loop is CASSLSTGGYEQYF. Written as DNA, the CDR3 is TGTGCCAGCAGCTTAAGTACAGGGGGCTACGAGCAGTACTTC.

This rearrangement joins TRBV5-1 to TRBJ2-6, with TRBD1 matching 7 bases. This CDR3 is 16 amino acids long. The V gene end was trimmed by 5 bases and the J gene end by 0 bases; junction bases not matched to a gene: 5. CDR1 is SGHRS, CDR2 YFSETQ, per germline. The CDR3 nucleotides are TGCGCCAGCAGTACAGGGGTCTACTCTGGGGCCAACGTCCTGACTTTC. Its protein product is CASSTGVYSGANVLTF.

This chain uses TRBV18 with TRBJ2-5; no firm D call. CDR1 KGHSH and CDR2 LQKENI come from the germline V gene. Between the trimmed V and J ends, which lost 6 bases and 5 bases, there was a span of 16 bases. CDR3 length: 14 residues. The CDR3 loop reads CASSTTSSGETQYF. CDR3 DNA: TGTGCCAGCTCGACAACGAGTTCTGGGGAGACCCAGTACTTC.

The chain has TRBV10-1 and TRBJ2-7; TRBD2 agrees at 7 bases. The CDR3 contains 14 residues. Per the germline V gene, CDR1 is WNHNN and CDR2 is SYGVQD (reference sequence). J gave up 7 bases and V 0 bases, and 6 bases lay outside the gene matches. CDR3: CASSESGIGGEQYF. The CDR3 nucleotides read TGCGCCAGCAGTGAGTCGGGCATCGGGGGGGAGCAGTACTTC.

The chain joins TRBV19 to TRBJ1-1; D not resolved. V was trimmed by 5 bases and J by 1 base, leaving 5 bases between them. CDR1 is LNHDA, CDR2 SQIVND, per germline (reference sequence). The CDR3 length is 12 residues. The CDR3 loop reads CASSFGNTEAFF. In DNA, the CDR3 is TGTGCCAGTAGTTTCGGGAACACTGAAGCTTTCTTT.

This clone has only one observation. The V call is TRBV4-3, the J call TRBJ2-7, with 16 bases aligning to TRBD2. Germline CDR1 is LGHNA and CDR2 is YSLEER. This CDR3 has 21 amino acids. With 0 bases clipped from V and 0 bases from J, the junction kept 11 bases outside the gene matches. In DNA, the CDR3 is TGCGCCAGCAGCCAAGACCTGGGCATGGGACTAGCGGGAGGGAGCTCCTACGAGCAGTACTTC. Translating gives CASSQDLGMGLAGGSSYEQYF.

This clone was recorded a few times. Other DNA sequences in this specimen translate into the identical CDR3. The chain employs TRBV9 and TRBJ1-2; tentatively, D is TRBD1 (6 bases). Trimming took 4 bases from V and 2 from J, leaving 9 bases between them. CDR1 and CDR2 (germline): SGDLS, YYNGEE. The CDR3 contains 13 residues. CDR3 sequence: CASSPDRNYGYTF. The CDR3 DNA follows: TGTGCCAGCAGCCCCGACAGGAACTATGGCTACACCTTC.

This chain links TRBV29-1 with TRBJ1-1, with 8 positions matching TRBD1. The CDR3 loop spans 16 amino acids. Germline V gives CDR1 SQVTM, CDR2 ANQGSEA. J lost 4 bases, V lost 2 bases, and 12 bases had no gene match. CDR3 DNA sequence: TGCAGCGTTGAATGGTGGCAGGGGGCTCTGGGCACTGAAGCTTTCTTT. Its translation: CSVEWWQGALGTEAFF. The full variable domain, completed using reference TRBV29-1 and TRBJ1-1, is SAVISQKPSRDICQRGTSLTIQCQVDSQVTMMFWYRQQPGQSLTLIATANQGSEATYESGFVIDKFPISRPNLTFSTLTVSNMSPEDSSIYLCSVEWWQGALGTEAFFGQGTRLTVV.

The rearrangement uses TRBV7-8 and TRBJ1-2; the D is unclear. The germline V gene encodes CDR1 SGHVS and CDR2 FQNEAQ. The V end lost 2 bases, the J end lost 4 bases, and 11 bases lay between the germline ends. The CDR3 runs 14 residues. The CDR3 spells CASSLRVSGYGYTF. CDR3 DNA: TGTGCCAGCAGCTTACGGGTTTCGGGCTATGGCTACACCTTC.

This clone occurred once. The chain recombines TRBV19 with TRBJ2-7, with D maybe TRBD1 (7 bases). Germline V gene lookup returns CDR1 LNHDA and CDR2 SQIVND (reference sequence). V shed 4 bases and J shed 8 bases, with 18 bases lying between them. This CDR3 comprises 14 residues. The chain's CDR3 is CASSSRGTGVKQYF. Here the CDR3 DNA reads TGTGCCAGTAGTAGCAGGGGGACTGGGGTCAAGCAGTACTTC.

The rearrangement links TRBV5-1 to TRBJ2-7; a weak D match, TRBD2 (6 bases). Per the germline V gene, CDR1 is SGHRS and CDR2 is YFSETQ. CDR3 length: 17 residues. V lost 1 base and J lost 0, with 17 bases in between. CDR3 sequence reads: CASSLRVGGGHSYEQYF. The CDR3 nucleotides are TGCGCCAGCAGCTTGAGGGTAGGCGGAGGGCACTCCTACGAGCAGTACTTC. Filled out from reference TRBV5-1 and TRBJ2-7, the complete variable domain reads KAGVTQTPRYLIKTRGQQVTLSCSPISGHRSVSWYQQTPGQGLQFLFEYFSETQRNKGNFPGRFSGRQFSNSRSEMNVSTLELGDSALYLCASSLRVGGGHSYEQYFGPGTRLTVT.

Here the CDR3 DNA reads TGCAGCGTGCCGGGACAGGGATCCTACAATGAGCAGTTCTTC. Residues: CSVPGQGSYNEQFF. This chain connects TRBV29-1 to TRBJ2-1, with TRBD1 identical over 9 bases. The CDR3 length is 14 residues. The V gene end was trimmed by 6 bases and the J gene end by 1 base; junction bases not matched to a gene: 4. Germline V CDR1 and CDR2: SQVTM, ANQGSEA.